The clone carrying this T cell receptor beta chain was detected a few times. Its antigen is undetermined. The sample is drawn from a study of response to subunit inactivated influenza vaccine. CDR1 DFQATT and CDR2 SNEGSKA come from the germline V gene (reference sequence). The CDR3 is made up of 14 amino acids. Trimming took 6 bases from V and 0 from J; bases not matched to a gene: 3. Study outcomes and limitations: Authors proposed each seasonal influenza vaccination draws in few new T cells.

TCRdb re-called the RT-PCR reads through MiXCR, storing one row per CDR3 protein. This table holds approximately 700,000 distinct CDR3 sequences, 15% to 19% found once. The material was PBMCs from blood, obtained 11 to 12 days after vaccination. The sequence came from a middle-aged man who received an inactivated influenza vaccine. The chain couples TRBV20-1 to TRBJ2-1, with 9 bases aligning to TRBD1. The DNA for the CDR3 is TGCAGTGCAATGACAGGGGGCTCCTACAATGAGCAGTTCTTC. It is translated as CSAMTGGSYNEQFF.